This TCR beta chain was sequenced in a study of cytomegalovirus exposure and HLA in healthy donors. This clone was observed a handful of times. The target antigen is unknown. Findings of the study overall: Most observed TCR sequences were rare, whereas some public TCRs were detected in many donors.

Assay: immunoSEQ multiplex PCR; the TCRdb copy retains only in-frame clones and omits some. Of about 140,000 clones in the sample, approximately 87% were seen once. This CDR3 spans 15 amino acids. The V gene's germline CDR1 is SEHNR and CDR2 FQNEAQ (reference sequence). The trim removed 4 bases at V and 5 bases at J, leaving 5 bases unmatched. V is TRBV7-9 and J is TRBJ1-4; 9 positions match TRBD1. The sequenced material came from PBMCs. The sequence came from a man younger than 30 in good health and CMV-seronegative. CDR3 region: CASSSLQGANEKLFF. The CDR3 bases are TGTGCCAGCAGCTCCCTACAGGGGGCGAATGAAAAACTGTTTTTT.